The subject of this entry is one TCR beta chain. No antigen is known for it. Profiling relied on immunoSEQ multiplex PCR, and the TCRdb table lists in-frame clones only, not all of them. Altogether fewer than 3 million clones are present, under 95% being singletons, with the ten largest covering approximately 0.39%. The record originates from a study of shared clonotypes between healthy human individuals. Overall study results and limits: Lower generation probabilities were found for non-shared clonotypes than for those shared by all four donors.

This CDR3 spans 16 amino acids. Trimming cost V 1 base and J 3 bases; bases outside gene matches: 4. Germline CDR1 and CDR2: SGHDT and YYEEEE. The rearrangement joins TRBV5-6 to TRBJ2-7; 13 bases are a match to TRBD2. Sequencing was done on a sample of naive CD4+ T cells from PBMCs. Subset defined: CD45RA+ positively selected. This receptor was identified in a young man in good health. Some clones in this sample may be carry-over from other donors' samples. CDR3 coding DNA: TGTGCCAGCAGCTTGCTGACTAGCGGGAGGAACTACGAGCAGTACTTC. This sequence encodes CASSLLTSGRNYEQYF.